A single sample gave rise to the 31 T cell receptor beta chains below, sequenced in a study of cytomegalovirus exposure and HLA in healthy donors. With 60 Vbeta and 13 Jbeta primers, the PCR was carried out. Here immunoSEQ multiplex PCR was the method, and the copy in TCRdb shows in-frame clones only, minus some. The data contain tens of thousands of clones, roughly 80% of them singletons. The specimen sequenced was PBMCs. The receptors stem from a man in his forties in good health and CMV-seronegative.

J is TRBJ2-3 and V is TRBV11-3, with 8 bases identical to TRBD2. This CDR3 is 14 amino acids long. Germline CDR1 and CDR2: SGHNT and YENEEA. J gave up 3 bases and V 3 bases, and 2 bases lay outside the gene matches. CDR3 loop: CASSFSSGTDTQYF. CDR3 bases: TGTGCCAGCAGCTTCTCTAGCGGGACAGATACGCAGTATTTT.

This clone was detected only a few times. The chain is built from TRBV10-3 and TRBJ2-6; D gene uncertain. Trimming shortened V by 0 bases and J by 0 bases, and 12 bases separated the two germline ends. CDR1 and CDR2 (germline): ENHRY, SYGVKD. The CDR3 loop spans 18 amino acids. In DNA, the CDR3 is TGTGCCATCAGTGAGTCGGTCTCCATGAGCTCTGGGGCCAACGTCCTGACTTTC. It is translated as CAISESVSMSSGANVLTF.

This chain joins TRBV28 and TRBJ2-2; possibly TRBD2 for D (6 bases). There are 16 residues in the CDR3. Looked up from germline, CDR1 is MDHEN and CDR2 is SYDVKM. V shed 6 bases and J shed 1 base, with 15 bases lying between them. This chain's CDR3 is CASRTRWRGNTGELFF. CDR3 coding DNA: TGTGCCAGCAGGACCCGTTGGCGGGGGAACACCGGGGAGCTGTTTTTT.

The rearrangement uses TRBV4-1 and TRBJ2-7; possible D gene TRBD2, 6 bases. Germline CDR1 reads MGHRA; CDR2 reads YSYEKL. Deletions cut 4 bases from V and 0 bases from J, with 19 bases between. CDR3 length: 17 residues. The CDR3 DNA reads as TGCGCCAGCAGCCCTTCAGGCCTGGCGGGGAGCTCCTACGAGCAGTACTTC. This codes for CASSPSGLAGSSYEQYF.

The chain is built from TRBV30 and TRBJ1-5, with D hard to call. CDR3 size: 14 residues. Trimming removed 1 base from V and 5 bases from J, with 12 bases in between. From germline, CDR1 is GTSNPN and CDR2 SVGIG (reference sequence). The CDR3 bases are TGTGCCTGGAGTGGGACTAGCGGGGATCAGCCCCAGCATTTT. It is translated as CAWSGTSGDQPQHF.

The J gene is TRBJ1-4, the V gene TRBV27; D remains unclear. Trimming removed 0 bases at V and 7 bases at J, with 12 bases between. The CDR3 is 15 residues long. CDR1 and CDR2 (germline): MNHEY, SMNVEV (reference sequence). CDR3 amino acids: CASSLSRVAGEKLFF. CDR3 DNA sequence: TGTGCCAGCAGTTTATCGAGGGTCGCGGGTGAAAAACTGTTTTTT.

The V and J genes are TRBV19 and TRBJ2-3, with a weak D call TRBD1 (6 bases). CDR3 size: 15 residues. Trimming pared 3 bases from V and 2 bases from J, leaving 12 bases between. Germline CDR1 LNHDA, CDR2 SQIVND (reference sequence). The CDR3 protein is CASSIRQANTDTQYF. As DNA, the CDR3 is TGTGCCAGTAGTATCCGACAGGCAAACACAGATACGCAGTATTTT.

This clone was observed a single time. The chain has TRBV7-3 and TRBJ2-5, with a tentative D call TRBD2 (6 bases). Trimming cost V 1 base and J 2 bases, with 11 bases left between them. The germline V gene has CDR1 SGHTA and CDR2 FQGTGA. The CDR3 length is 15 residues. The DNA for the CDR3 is TGTGCCAGCAGCTTAATGGGCGGGGCTCAAGAGACCCAGTACTTC. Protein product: CASSLMGGAQETQYF.

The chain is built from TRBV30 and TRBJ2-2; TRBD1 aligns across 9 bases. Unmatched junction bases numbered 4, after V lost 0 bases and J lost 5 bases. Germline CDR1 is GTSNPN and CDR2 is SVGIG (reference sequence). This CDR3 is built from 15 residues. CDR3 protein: CAWSVPGQGTGELFF. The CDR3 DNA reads TGTGCCTGGAGTGTTCCCGGACAGGGGACCGGGGAGCTGTTTTTT.

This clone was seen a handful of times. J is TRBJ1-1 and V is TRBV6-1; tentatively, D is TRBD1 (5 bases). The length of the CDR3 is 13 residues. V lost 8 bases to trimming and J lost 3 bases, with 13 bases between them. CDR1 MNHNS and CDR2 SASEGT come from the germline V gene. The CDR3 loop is CASCQGSDTEAFF. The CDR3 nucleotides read TGTGCCAGCTGTCAGGGATCGGACACTGAAGCTTTCTTT.

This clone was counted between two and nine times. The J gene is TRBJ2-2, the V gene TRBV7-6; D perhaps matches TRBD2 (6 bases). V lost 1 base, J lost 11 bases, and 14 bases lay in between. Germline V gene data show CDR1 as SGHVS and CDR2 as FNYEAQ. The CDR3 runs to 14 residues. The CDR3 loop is CASSLESGGIELFF. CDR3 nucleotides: TGTGCCAGCAGCTTAGAGAGCGGAGGGATCGAGCTGTTTTTT.

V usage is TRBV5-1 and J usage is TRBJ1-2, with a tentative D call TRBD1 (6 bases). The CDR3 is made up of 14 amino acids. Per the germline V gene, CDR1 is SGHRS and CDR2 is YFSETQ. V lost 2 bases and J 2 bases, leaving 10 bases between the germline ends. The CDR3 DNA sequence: TGCGCCAGCAGCTTCGCCCAGGGGAACTATGGCTACACCTTC. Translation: CASSFAQGNYGYTF. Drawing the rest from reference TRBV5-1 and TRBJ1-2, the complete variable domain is KAGVTQTPRYLIKTRGQQVTLSCSPISGHRSVSWYQQTPGQGLQFLFEYFSETQRNKGNFPGRFSGRQFSNSRSEMNVSTLELGDSALYLCASSFAQGNYGYTFGSGTRLTVV.

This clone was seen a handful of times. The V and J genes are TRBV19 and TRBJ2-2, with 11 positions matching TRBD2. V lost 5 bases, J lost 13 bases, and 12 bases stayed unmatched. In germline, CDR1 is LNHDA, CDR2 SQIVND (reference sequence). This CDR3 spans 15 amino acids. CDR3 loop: CASSFQVAGGTPLFF. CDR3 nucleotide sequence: TGTGCCAGTAGTTTCCAAGTAGCGGGAGGGACCCCGCTGTTTTTT.

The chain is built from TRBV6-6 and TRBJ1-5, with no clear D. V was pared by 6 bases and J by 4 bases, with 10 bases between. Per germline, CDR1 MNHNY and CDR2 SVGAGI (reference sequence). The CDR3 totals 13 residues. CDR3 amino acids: CASRRAANQPQHF. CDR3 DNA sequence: TGTGCCAGCAGGCGGGCAGCAAATCAGCCCCAGCATTTT.

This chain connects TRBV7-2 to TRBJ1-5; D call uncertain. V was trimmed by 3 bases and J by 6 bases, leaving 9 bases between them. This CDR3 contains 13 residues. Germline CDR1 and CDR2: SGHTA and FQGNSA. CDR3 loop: CASSFNIGQPQHF. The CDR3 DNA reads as TGTGCCAGCAGCTTTAATATCGGTCAGCCCCAGCATTTT.

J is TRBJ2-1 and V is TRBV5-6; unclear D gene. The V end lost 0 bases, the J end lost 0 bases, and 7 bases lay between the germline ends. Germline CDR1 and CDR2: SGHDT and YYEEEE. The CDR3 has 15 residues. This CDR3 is CASSLAWSSYNEQFF. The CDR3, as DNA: TGTGCCAGCAGCTTGGCCTGGAGCTCCTACAATGAGCAGTTCTTC.

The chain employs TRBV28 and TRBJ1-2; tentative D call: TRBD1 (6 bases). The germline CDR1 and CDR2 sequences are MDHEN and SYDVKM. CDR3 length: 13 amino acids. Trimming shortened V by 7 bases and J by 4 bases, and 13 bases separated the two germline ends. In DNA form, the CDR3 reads TGTGCCAGCATGGAGGGGGGGACCTATGGCTACACCTTC. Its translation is CASMEGGTYGYTF.

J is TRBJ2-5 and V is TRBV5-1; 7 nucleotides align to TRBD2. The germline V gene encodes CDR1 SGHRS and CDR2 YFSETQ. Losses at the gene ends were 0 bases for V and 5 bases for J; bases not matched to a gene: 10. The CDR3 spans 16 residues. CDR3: CASSLAGTTLHETQYF. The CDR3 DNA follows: TGCGCCAGCAGCTTGGCCGGGACTACCCTTCACGAGACCCAGTACTTC.

The CDR3 nucleotides are TGTGCCAGCAGCGTACGGACGCCGGGACTAGTAGGGAAGCTGTACGAGCAGTACTTC. It is translated as CASSVRTPGLVGKLYEQYF. This chain joins TRBV9 and TRBJ2-7; 8 positions agree with TRBD2. The CDR3 extends over 19 amino acids. The V segment lost 1 base and the J segment 4 bases; nucleotides outside the gene matches: 19. Germline V gene lookup returns CDR1 SGDLS and CDR2 YYNGEE. The full variable domain, completed using reference TRBV9 and TRBJ2-7, is DSGVTQTPKHLITATGQRVTLRCSPRSGDLSVYWYQQSLDQGLQFLIQYYNGEERAKGNILERFSAQQFPDLHSELNLSSLELGDSALYFCASSVRTPGLVGKLYEQYFGPGTRLTVT.

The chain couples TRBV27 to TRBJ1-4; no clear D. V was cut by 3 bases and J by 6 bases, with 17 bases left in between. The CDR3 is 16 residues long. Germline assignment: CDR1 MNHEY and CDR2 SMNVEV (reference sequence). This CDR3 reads CASSFIFGTLDEKLFF. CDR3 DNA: TGTGCCAGCAGTTTCATATTTGGCACCCTGGATGAAAAACTGTTTTTT.

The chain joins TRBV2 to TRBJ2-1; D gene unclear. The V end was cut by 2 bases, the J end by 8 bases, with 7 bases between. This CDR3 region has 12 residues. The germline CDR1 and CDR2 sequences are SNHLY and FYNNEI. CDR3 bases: TGTGCCAGCAGTGAAAGGAGATATGAGCAGTTCTTC. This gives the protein CASSERRYEQFF. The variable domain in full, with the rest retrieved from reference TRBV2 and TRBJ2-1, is EPEVTQTPSHQVTQMGQEVILRCVPISNHLYFYWYRQILGQKVEFLVSFYNNEISEKSEIFDDQFSVERPDGSNFTLKIRSTKLEDSAMYFCASSERRYEQFFGPGTRLTVL.

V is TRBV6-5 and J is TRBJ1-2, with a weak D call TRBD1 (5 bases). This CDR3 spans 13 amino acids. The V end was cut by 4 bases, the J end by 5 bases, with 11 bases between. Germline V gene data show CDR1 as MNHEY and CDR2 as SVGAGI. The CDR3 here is CASSFIQGYGYTF. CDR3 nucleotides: TGTGCCAGCAGTTTCATTCAGGGATATGGCTACACCTTC.

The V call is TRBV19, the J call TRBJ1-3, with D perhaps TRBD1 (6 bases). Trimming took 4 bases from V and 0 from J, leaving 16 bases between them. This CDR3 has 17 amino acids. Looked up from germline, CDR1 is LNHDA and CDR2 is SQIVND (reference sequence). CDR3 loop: CASSTRTVRTSGNTIYF. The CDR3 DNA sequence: TGTGCCAGTAGTACCCGGACAGTCCGCACCTCTGGAAACACCATATATTTT.

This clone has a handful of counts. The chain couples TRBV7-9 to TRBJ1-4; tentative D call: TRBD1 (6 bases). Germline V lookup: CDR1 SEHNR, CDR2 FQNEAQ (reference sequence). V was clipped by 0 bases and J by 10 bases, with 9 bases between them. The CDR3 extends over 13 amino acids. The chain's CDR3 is CASSLAVQGKLFF. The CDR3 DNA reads TGTGCCAGCAGCTTAGCGGTACAGGGAAAACTGTTTTTT. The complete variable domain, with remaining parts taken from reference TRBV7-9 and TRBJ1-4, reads DTGVSQNPRHKITKRGQNVTFRCDPISEHNRLYWYRQTLGQGPEFLTYFQNEAQLEKSRLLSDRFSAERPKGSFSTLEIQRTEQGDSAMYLCASSLAVQGKLFFGSGTQLSVL.

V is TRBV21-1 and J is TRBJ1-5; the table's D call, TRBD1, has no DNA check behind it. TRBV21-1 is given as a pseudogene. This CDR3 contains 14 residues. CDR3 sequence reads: CASSGEQGNQPQHF. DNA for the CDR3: TGTGCCAGCAGCGGGGAACAGGGAAATCAGCCCCAGCATTTT.

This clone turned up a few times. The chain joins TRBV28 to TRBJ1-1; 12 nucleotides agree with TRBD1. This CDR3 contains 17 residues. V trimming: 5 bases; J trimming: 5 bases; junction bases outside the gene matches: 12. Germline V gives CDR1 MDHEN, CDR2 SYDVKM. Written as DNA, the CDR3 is TGTGCCAGCAGTCCCGGGACAGGGGGCGCCTTTCGGACTGAAGCTTTCTTT. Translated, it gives CASSPGTGGAFRTEAFF.

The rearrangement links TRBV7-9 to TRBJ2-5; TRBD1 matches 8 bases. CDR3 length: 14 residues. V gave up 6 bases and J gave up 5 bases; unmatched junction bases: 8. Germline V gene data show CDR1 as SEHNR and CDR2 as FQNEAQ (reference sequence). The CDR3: CASSRQGTTETQYF. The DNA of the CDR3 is TGTGCCAGCAGTCGACAGGGGACGACGGAGACCCAGTACTTC.

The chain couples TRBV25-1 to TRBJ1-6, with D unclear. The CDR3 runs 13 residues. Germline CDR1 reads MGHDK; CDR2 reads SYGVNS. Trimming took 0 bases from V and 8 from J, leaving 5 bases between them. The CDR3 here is CASSEYEDSPLHF. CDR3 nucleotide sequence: TGTGCCAGCAGTGAATATGAGGATTCACCCCTCCACTTT.

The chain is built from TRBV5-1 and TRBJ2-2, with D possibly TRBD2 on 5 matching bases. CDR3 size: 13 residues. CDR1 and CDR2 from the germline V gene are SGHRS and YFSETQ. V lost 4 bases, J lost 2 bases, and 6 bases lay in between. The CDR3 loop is CASSEGNTGELFF. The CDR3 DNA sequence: TGCGCCAGCAGCGAGGGAAACACCGGGGAGCTGTTTTTT.

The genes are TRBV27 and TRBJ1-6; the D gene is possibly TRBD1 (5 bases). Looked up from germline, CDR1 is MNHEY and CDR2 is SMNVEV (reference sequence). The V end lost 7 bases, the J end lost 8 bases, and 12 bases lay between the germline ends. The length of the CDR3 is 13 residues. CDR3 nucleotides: TGTGCCAGCACTCCGGGGGGGGATTCACCCCTCCACTTT. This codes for CASTPGGDSPLHF.

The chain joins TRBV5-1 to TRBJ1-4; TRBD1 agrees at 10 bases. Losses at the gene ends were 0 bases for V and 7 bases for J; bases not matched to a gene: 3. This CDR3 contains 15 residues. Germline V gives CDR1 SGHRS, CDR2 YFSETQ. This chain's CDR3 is CASSLDGTGVEKLFF. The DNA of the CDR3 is TGCGCCAGCAGCTTGGACGGGACAGGGGTTGAAAAACTGTTTTTT.